These 6 T cell receptor beta chains were all obtained from the same sample, sequenced in a study of cytomegalovirus exposure and HLA in healthy donors (TCRdb year 2017). The method behind the library was the immunoSEQ multiplex PCR assay. For the multiplex PCR, a mixture combining 60 forward primers for TCR Vbeta segments and 13 reverse primers for TCR Jbeta segments was used. The table comes from immuneACCESS by way of TCRdb, which keeps in-frame sequences with V and J called. Part of the clones is missing from these tables; in studies checked, under half for an unresolved V gene and the rest for unknown reasons. The sample profile shows fewer than 150,000 clones; roughly three quarters of them were found once. The ten largest clonotypes hold roughly 4.7% of the sample. Sequenced sample: PBMCs. Receptor source: a male donor in good health and CMV-seronegative.

The chain links TRBV5-1 to TRBJ1-2, with D uncertain. The CDR3 contains 13 residues. The V end lost 6 bases, the J end lost 4 bases, and 13 bases lay between the germline ends. Germline CDR1 SGHRS, CDR2 YFSETQ. DNA of the CDR3: TGCGCCAGCACAAAGGCGGCTCCCTATGGCTACACCTTC. Its protein is CASTKAAPYGYTF.

CDR3 sequence reads: CASRLDGARTGCQPQHF. CDR3 DNA: TGTGCAAGTCGCTTAGATGGGGCTAGGACAGGGTGTCAGCCCCAGCATTTT. The rearrangement links TRBV12-2 to TRBJ1-5; TRBD1, the D gene given by the table, was not confirmed from the DNA. TRBV12-2 is termed a pseudogene. The CDR3 is 17 amino acids.

Turning to this clone: The junction and the germline gene differ at one end; a read error may be behind it. The V gene is TRBV11-2, the J gene TRBJ2-7; weak D call: TRBD1 (6 bases). CDR1 is SGHAT, CDR2 FQNNGV, per germline. This CDR3 region has 14 residues. CDR3: CASSLGARGHEQYF. Here the CDR3 DNA reads TGTGCCAGCAGTTTAGGGGCCAGGGGCCACGAGCAGTACTTC. The entire variable domain, with the rest obtained from reference TRBV11-2 and TRBJ2-7, is as follows: EAGVAQSPRYKIIEKRQSVAFWCNPISGHATLYWYQQILGQGPKLLIQFQNNGVVDDSQLPKDRFSAERLKGVDSTLKIQPAKLEDSAVYLCASSLGARGHEQYFGPGTRLTVT.

V usage is TRBV6-1 and J usage is TRBJ2-7, with no clear D. The V end was cut by 2 bases, the J end by 3 bases, with 5 bases between. Germline V gene lookup returns CDR1 MNHNS and CDR2 SASEGT. This CDR3 has 12 residues. The CDR3 bases are TGTGCCAGCAGTGAAAACAGCTACGAGCAGTACTTC. Protein sequence: CASSENSYEQYF.

In DNA form, the CDR3 reads TGTGCCAGCAGTTCTCGGACAGGGGGCCGTGGCTACACCTTC. Translating gives CASSSRTGGRGYTF. The chain uses TRBV6-1 and TRBJ1-2; 11 bases agree with TRBD1. Germline V gives CDR1 MNHNS, CDR2 SASEGT. This CDR3 has 14 residues. The junction had 6 bases not matched to a gene; V was cut back by 5 bases and J by 7 bases.

J is TRBJ2-5 and V is TRBV7-8, with D possibly being TRBD1 (5 bases). CDR1 is SGHVS and CDR2 is FQNEAQ in the germline V gene. Trimming pared 0 bases from V and 4 bases from J, leaving 21 bases between. There are 18 residues in the CDR3. The CDR3 DNA follows: TGTGCCAGCAGCTTAGCCCCCTTATACAGGAGTAGGGGAGAGACCCAGTACTTC. Residues: CASSLAPLYRSRGETQYF.